This T cell receptor (beta chain) comes out of a study of CD8 T cells in Susac syndrome (dated by TCRdb to between 2018 and 2021). Some background on the complete study: Among the sequenced Susac syndrome patients, more than 5 had clinically active disease and roughly 8 were in clinical remission. At blood withdrawal, Susac syndrome patients were either therapy-naive, taking corticosteroids (in some cases with IVIg as well), or taking IVIg alone. The study used repertoire sequencing to test whether antigen drove CD8+ T cell activation and differentiation in Susac syndrome. Study-level results and caveats: In patients with Susac syndrome, the CD4+ T cell repertoire showed no detectable clonal expansion. The TCR sequencing and HLA analysis was acknowledged to have included a relatively small number of individuals.

Points on this clonotype: Its antigen is unknown. No base qualities exist here, and no much larger clone lies one base off it.

RNA was extracted with the RNeasy kit and roughly 0.45 to 1 ug was reverse transcribed using random hexamers. The immunoSEQ multiplex PCR assay, which covers 54 Vbeta and 13 Jbeta segments, was used to amplify TCR beta CDR3 regions. PCR amplification bias was corrected by using a synthetic template baseline for primer optimization and computational correction. Processing in the source paper ran as follows. Reads were annotated to V, D and J genes per IMGT and analyzed with immunoSEQ Analyzer, keeping only productive sequences. Clonality was calculated as one minus the Shannon entropy normalized by log2 of the number of productive unique sequences. Public and private clones were assessed among the 100 most prevalent clones of each patient and control. Susac-specific clones were defined as absent from healthy and MS cohorts, about 1,100 published viral clones and other ImmuneACCESS disease sequences. TCRdb reprocessing: public reads trimmed at Q25 with fastp, clones called with MiXCR, in-frame beta chains kept. Here each entry gathers all rows of one CDR3 protein and keeps the most common genes and DNA. The authors' filters were not applied to this entry. The table for this sample lists under 250,000 distinct CDR3 sequences; 94% of them were counted only once. Approximately 0.15% of the sample rests with the top ten.

High-throughput TCR beta sequencing profiled peripheral blood CD8+ and CD4+ T cells from healthy donors, Susac syndrome patients and multiple sclerosis patients. The Susac syndrome patients fulfilled recently defined diagnostic criteria for either definite or probable disease. CD8+ TEMRA cells were enriched by FACS, while bulk CD8+ and CD4+ T cells were purified by magnetic negative isolation. Blood was collected in EDTA tubes and processed within 24 hours, with PBMCs isolated through density gradient centrifugation. PBMCs intended for TCR sequencing were cryopreserved in liquid nitrogen and thawed later in a water bath at 37 degrees C. Purity of sorted or isolated CD4+, CD8+ and CD8+ TEMRA cells was at least 90%. From V the trimming removes 4 bases and from J it removes 13 bases, while the gene matches leave 14 bases of the junction unaccounted for. Via the germline V gene, CDR1 is MNHNS and CDR2 SASEGT. CDR3 length: 15 amino acids, cysteine to phenylalanine. Solely the CDR3 DNA is kept, with 45 bases framed from the first base.

The sequencing sample was made of CD4+ T cells from PBMCs. The chain couples TRBV6-1 to TRBJ1-4, and TRBD1 matches 8 of the central bases. The receptor was isolated from a human donor with Susac syndrome. This receptor carries the CDR3 CASSVAGTGFVGLFF. The DNA is as follows: TGTGCCAGCAGTGTGGCTGGGACAGGTTTTGTAGGACTGTTTTTT.